This T cell receptor (beta chain) comes out of a study of blood T cell repertoires in COVID-19. Study as a whole: Donors in the United States, Italy and Spain gave samples during acute or convalescent COVID-19.

Allocation to cohorts depended on clinical history reported by the participants. Exposed volunteers were people who met a COVID-19 case within 2 weeks before study entry. Germline loops: CDR1 MNHEY, CDR2 SVGAGI. This CDR3 contains 11 residues. Trimming removed 8 bases at V and 12 bases at J, with 17 bases between. Some clones are missing from TCRdb's copy, which holds only in-frame ones; the method was immunoSEQ multiplex PCR. The sample lists a few hundred thousand clones, 90% to 95% occurring once. The rearrangement uses TRBV6-5 and TRBJ2-7; the D gene is possibly TRBD1 (5 bases). The clonotype comes from a woman in her thirties or forties who had been exposed to COVID-19. Sequenced input: PBMCs or T cells enriched from blood (not recorded which). CDR3 sequence: CASSKGDRAYF. In DNA, the CDR3 is TGTGCCAGCTCCAAAGGGGATCGGGCGTACTTC.